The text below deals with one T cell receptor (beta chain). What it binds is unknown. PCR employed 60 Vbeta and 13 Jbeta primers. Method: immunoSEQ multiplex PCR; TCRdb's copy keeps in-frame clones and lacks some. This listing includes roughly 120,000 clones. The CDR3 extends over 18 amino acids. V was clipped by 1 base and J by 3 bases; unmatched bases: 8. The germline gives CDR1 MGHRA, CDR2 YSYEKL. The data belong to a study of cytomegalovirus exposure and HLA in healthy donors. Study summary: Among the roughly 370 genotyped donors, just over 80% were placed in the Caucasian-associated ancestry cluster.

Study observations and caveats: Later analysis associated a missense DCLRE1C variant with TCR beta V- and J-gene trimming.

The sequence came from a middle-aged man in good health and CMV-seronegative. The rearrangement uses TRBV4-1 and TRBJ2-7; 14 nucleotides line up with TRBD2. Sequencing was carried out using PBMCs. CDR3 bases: TGCGCCAGCAGCCAAGTCGGGACTAGCGGGAGCCCCCTCTACGAGCAGTACTTC. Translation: CASSQVGTSGSPLYEQYF.